Listed here are 28 T cell receptor beta chains from one sample, sequenced in a study of shared clonotypes between healthy human individuals. Method: immunoSEQ multiplex PCR; TCRdb's copy keeps in-frame clones and lacks some. Here the sample spans 2 million to 2.5 million clones, just over 90% being singletons. The specimen was naive CD4+ T cells from PBMCs. Described subset: CD45RA+ positively selected. These receptors were taken from a man younger than 30 in good health. Some clones in this sample may be carry-over from other donors' samples.

The CDR3 region is CASSQGDPSTDTQYF. The CDR3 DNA follows: TGCGCCAGCAGCCAGGGGGACCCCAGCACAGATACGCAGTATTTT. The genes are TRBV5-1 and TRBJ2-3; 7 bases line up with TRBD1. Looked up from germline, CDR1 is SGHRS and CDR2 is YFSETQ. CDR3 size: 15 residues. Trimming took 4 bases from V and 0 from J; bases not matched to a gene: 5.

The genes are TRBV13 and TRBJ2-7; TRBD1 agrees at 7 bases. J gave up 3 bases and V 5 bases, and 13 bases lay outside the gene matches. The CDR3 spans 16 residues. Germline V gene sequence: CDR1 PRHDT, CDR2 FYEKMQ (reference sequence). The CDR3 region is CASSPSPDREGYEQYF. DNA of the CDR3: TGTGCCAGCAGCCCAAGCCCCGACAGGGAAGGCTACGAGCAGTACTTC.

J is TRBJ2-1 and V is TRBV28; 8 bases line up with TRBD1. Germline trimming cut 8 bases from V and 6 bases from J; bases unmatched to any gene: 15. The CDR3 is made up of 16 amino acids. CDR1 is MDHEN and CDR2 is SYDVKM in the germline V gene. CDR3 DNA sequence: TGTGCCAGCCATTCCCCTGGACAGGGAAGTTTCAATGAGCAGTTCTTC. As protein: CASHSPGQGSFNEQFF.

The V and J genes are TRBV5-1 and TRBJ1-2; D possibly corresponds to TRBD1 (5 bases). V was cut by 0 bases and J by 3 bases, with 12 bases left in between. CDR1 is SGHRS and CDR2 is YFSETQ in the germline V gene. The CDR3 runs 15 residues. CDR3 sequence: CASSLAAGQDYGYTF. CDR3 DNA: TGCGCCAGCAGCTTGGCCGCCGGACAAGACTATGGCTACACCTTC.

The chain links TRBV5-1 to TRBJ1-4; TRBD1 aligns across 7 bases. The germline gives CDR1 SGHRS, CDR2 YFSETQ. V was clipped by 0 bases and J by 8 bases; unmatched bases: 7. This CDR3 is 15 amino acids long. The CDR3 DNA is TGCGCCAGCAGCTTGGCTGGACAGGCGGGAGAAAAACTGTTTTTT. Translation: CASSLAGQAGEKLFF.

The V and J genes are TRBV5-1 and TRBJ1-2, with D possibly being TRBD1 (5 bases). Germline loops: CDR1 SGHRS, CDR2 YFSETQ. This CDR3 comprises 13 residues. Trimming shortened V by 0 bases and J by 7 bases, and 10 bases separated the two germline ends. CDR3 coding DNA: TGCGCCAGCAGCTTGGGAGGGGTCTCTGGCTACACCTTC. Translation gives CASSLGGVSGYTF.

The chain carries TRBV27 and TRBJ1-5, with 8 bases that match TRBD1. Germline values: CDR1 MNHEY, CDR2 SMNVEV (reference sequence). The J segment lost 4 bases and the V segment lost 3 bases, leaving 5 bases of the junction unmatched. The CDR3 runs 15 residues. CDR3 sequence: CASSFGRQGNQPQHF. Written as DNA, the CDR3 is TGTGCCAGCAGTTTCGGCCGACAGGGGAATCAGCCCCAGCATTTT.

The CDR3 protein is CASSAAGRPYGYTF. The CDR3 bases are TGTGCCAGCAGCGCCGCCGGACGCCCTTATGGCTACACCTTC. The chain has TRBV9 and TRBJ1-2, with D unresolved. The CDR3 contains 14 residues. The V gene lost 3 bases and the J gene lost 5 bases, with 14 bases spanning the gap. Germline values: CDR1 SGDLS, CDR2 YYNGEE.

The chain couples TRBV19 to TRBJ2-3; possibly TRBD2 for D (7 bases). Trimming cost V 5 bases and J 6 bases, with 15 bases left between them. Germline values: CDR1 LNHDA, CDR2 SQIVND (reference sequence). The CDR3 loop spans 14 amino acids. CDR3 sequence reads: CASSVTGGPDTQYF. CDR3 DNA: TGTGCCAGTAGTGTCACCGGGGGGCCCGATACGCAGTATTTT.

This chain uses TRBV5-1 with TRBJ1-2; D is unresolved. This CDR3 region has 15 residues. The germline V gene encodes CDR1 SGHRS and CDR2 YFSETQ. V lost 0 bases and J 2 bases, leaving 11 bases between the germline ends. CDR3 nucleotide sequence: TGCGCCAGCAGCTTGGCGGGGTTTGGGAACTATGGCTACACCTTC. Translating gives CASSLAGFGNYGYTF.

The rearrangement joins TRBV28 to TRBJ2-1; 10 nucleotides align to TRBD2. With V trimmed by 3 bases and J by 7 bases, 9 bases remained unmatched. Germline V CDR1 and CDR2: MDHEN, SYDVKM. This CDR3 is 16 amino acids long. The chain's CDR3 is CASSLVGLAGENEQFF. The CDR3 DNA reads TGTGCCAGCAGTTTGGTTGGGCTAGCGGGAGAAAATGAGCAGTTCTTC.

CDR3 coding DNA: TGTGCCAGCAGCCTCCCGATGAGAGATACGCAGTATTTT. Translation: CASSLPMRDTQYF. This chain uses TRBV28 with TRBJ2-3; no reliable D call. Trimming removed 6 bases from V and 5 bases from J, with 12 bases in between. CDR3 length: 13 residues. CDR1 MDHEN and CDR2 SYDVKM come from the germline V gene.

The genes are TRBV19 and TRBJ1-5, with 7 bases that match TRBD1. The CDR3 is made up of 18 amino acids. CDR1 and CDR2 from the germline V gene are LNHDA and SQIVND (reference sequence). V lost 2 bases and J lost 4; bases outside the gene matches: 14. The CDR3 DNA is TGTGCCAGTAGTATAAACCCCAGGCAGGGGGTAGGGAATCAGCCCCAGCATTTT. Protein: CASSINPRQGVGNQPQHF.

This chain uses TRBV27 with TRBJ1-1, with D perhaps matching TRBD1 (5 bases). Germline loops: CDR1 MNHEY, CDR2 SMNVEV (reference sequence). The length of the CDR3 is 14 residues. V shed 3 bases and J shed 4 bases, with 12 bases lying between them. DNA for the CDR3: TGTGCCAGCAGTTTCCAGGGATTTGCCACTGAAGCTTTCTTT. This codes for CASSFQGFATEAFF.

The rearrangement uses TRBV5-5 and TRBJ2-5; TRBD1 is a possible D gene (6 bases). Germline V gives CDR1 SGHKS, CDR2 YYEKEE (reference sequence). Trimming left V 2 bases short and J 6 bases short, with 14 bases between. The CDR3 is made up of 14 amino acids. The CDR3 loop is CASSFGRGAQTQYF. CDR3 coding DNA: TGTGCCAGCAGCTTCGGCAGGGGAGCGCAGACCCAGTACTTC. Full variable domain (rest looked up from reference TRBV5-5 and TRBJ2-5): DAGVTQSPTHLIKTRGQQVTLRCSPISGHKSVSWYQQVLGQGPQFIFQYYEKEERGRGNFPDRFSARQFPNYSSELNVNALLLGDSALYLCASSFGRGAQTQYFGPGTRLLVL.

The V gene is TRBV5-1, the J gene TRBJ1-1; D gene ambiguous. The V end lost 4 bases, the J end lost 3 bases, and 10 bases lay between the germline ends. The CDR3 totals 13 residues. Germline CDR1 is SGHRS and CDR2 is YFSETQ. The CDR3 loop reads CASSTYGHTEAFF. The CDR3 region has the DNA TGCGCCAGCAGCACGTACGGGCACACTGAAGCTTTCTTT.

The genes are TRBV19 and TRBJ1-5; 8 positions match TRBD1. The CDR3 is made up of 15 amino acids. Germline V gene sequence: CDR1 LNHDA, CDR2 SQIVND (reference sequence). Trimming cost V 7 bases and J 2 bases; bases outside gene matches: 7. CDR3 sequence reads: CASTQTGEGNQPQHF. The DNA for the CDR3 is TGTGCCAGTACCCAGACAGGGGAGGGCAATCAGCCCCAGCATTTT.

This clone was observed once. This chain links TRBV5-1 with TRBJ1-5; 9 bases map to TRBD1. Germline V gene lookup returns CDR1 SGHRS and CDR2 YFSETQ. CDR3 size: 14 residues. J was trimmed by 9 bases and V by 4 bases; bases with no gene match: 8. CDR3 residues: CASSQGQGVGPQHF. The CDR3 bases are TGCGCCAGCAGCCAGGGACAGGGAGTGGGGCCCCAGCATTTT. Based on the CDR3 plus reference TRBV5-1 and TRBJ1-5, the full variable domain is KAGVTQTPRYLIKTRGQQVTLSCSPISGHRSVSWYQQTPGQGLQFLFEYFSETQRNKGNFPGRFSGRQFSNSRSEMNVSTLELGDSALYLCASSQGQGVGPQHFGDGTRLSIL.

The table lists this clone with a few counts. V and J are TRBV4-2 and TRBJ1-1; no reliable D call. This CDR3 has 13 amino acids. In germline, CDR1 is LGHNA, CDR2 YNFKEQ. V was trimmed by 0 bases and J by 5 bases, leaving 7 bases between them. In nucleotides, the CDR3 is TGTGCCAGCAGCCAAGAGTGGGTGACTGAAGCTTTCTTT. It encodes CASSQEWVTEAFF.

This chain uses TRBV28 with TRBJ2-2; a possible D gene is TRBD2 (5 bases). The CDR3 is 15 amino acids. The V gene's germline CDR1 is MDHEN and CDR2 SYDVKM. V shed 7 bases and J shed 1 base, with 13 bases lying between them. DNA of the CDR3: TGTGCCAGCACCCTGAGGGTCTGGAACACCGGGGAGCTGTTTTTT. This sequence encodes CASTLRVWNTGELFF.

CDR3 nucleotide sequence: TGTGCCAGCTCACAGACAGGTTATGGCTACACCTTC. This codes for CASSQTGYGYTF. The V call is TRBV18, the J call TRBJ1-2, with D possibly being TRBD1 (6 bases). Germline CDR1 and CDR2: KGHSH and LQKENI. V lost 4 bases and J 5 bases, leaving 8 bases between the germline ends. This CDR3 has 12 residues.

Of note for this clone: The same CDR3 also results from other DNA sequences found in this sample. CDR3 sequence: CASSLSGQGNEKLFF. CDR3 coding DNA: TGTGCCAGCAGTTTATCGGGACAGGGTAATGAAAAACTGTTTTTT. The genes are TRBV28 and TRBJ1-4; TRBD1 agrees at 9 bases. Trimming took 1 base from V and 4 from J; bases not matched to a gene: 1. From germline, CDR1 is MDHEN and CDR2 SYDVKM. This CDR3 spans 15 amino acids.

The chain couples TRBV5-1 to TRBJ1-4, with D perhaps TRBD1 (5 bases). This CDR3 has 15 amino acids. Trimming pared 4 bases from V and 8 bases from J, leaving 18 bases between. Per germline, CDR1 SGHRS and CDR2 YFSETQ. CDR3 sequence (DNA): TGCGCCAGCAGCCCCGGGGCAGTCAAGGGGGAAAAACTGTTTTTT. Protein sequence: CASSPGAVKGEKLFF.

This sequence joins TRBV2 and TRBJ2-5; D is uncertain. Germline V lookup: CDR1 SNHLY, CDR2 FYNNEI. The ends were cut back, 7 bases at V and 3 bases at J, with 9 bases in the middle. This CDR3 has 12 amino acids. The CDR3 spells CASTLREETQYF. Written as DNA, the CDR3 is TGTGCCAGCACGCTCCGCGAAGAGACCCAGTACTTC.

The chain has TRBV28 and TRBJ2-1, with 14 bases lining up with TRBD2. Germline V lookup: CDR1 MDHEN, CDR2 SYDVKM. The CDR3 is 15 amino acids. The V gene end was trimmed by 4 bases and the J gene end by 9 bases; junction bases not matched to a gene: 5. The CDR3 nucleotides read TGTGCCAGCAGTTCGCCGGGACTAGCGGGAGTTGAGCAGTTCTTC. Translated, it gives CASSSPGLAGVEQFF. The full variable domain, completed using reference TRBV28 and TRBJ2-1, is DVKVTQSSRYLVKRTGEKVFLECVQDMDHENMFWYRQDPGLGLRLIYFSYDVKMKEKGDIPEGYSVSREKKERFSLILESASTNQTSMYLCASSSPGLAGVEQFFGPGTRLTVL.

The chain employs TRBV9 and TRBJ2-1; unclear D gene. The length of the CDR3 is 14 residues. V shed 4 bases and J shed 1 base, with 9 bases lying between them. Per germline, CDR1 SGDLS and CDR2 YYNGEE. For the CDR3, the DNA is TGTGCCAGCAGCCGGACCTTTTCCTACAATGAGCAGTTCTTC. Its protein product is CASSRTFSYNEQFF.

The chain links TRBV5-5 to TRBJ1-2; 8 bases line up with TRBD1. The CDR3 has 15 residues. The V segment lost 0 bases and the J segment 6 bases; nucleotides outside the gene matches: 7. CDR1 is SGHKS and CDR2 is YYEKEE in the germline V gene (reference sequence). CDR3 nucleotide sequence: TGTGCCAGCAGCTTGGTCTTCAAGACAGGGGATGGCTACACCTTC. Its protein product is CASSLVFKTGDGYTF.

CDR3 sequence reads: CASSELGREYGYTF. Here the CDR3 DNA reads TGTGCCAGCAGTGAATTGGGCAGGGAGTATGGCTACACCTTC. The rearrangement joins TRBV25-1 to TRBJ1-2, with a possible D match to TRBD1 (5 bases). This CDR3 region has 14 residues. Germline V gene data show CDR1 as MGHDK and CDR2 as SYGVNS. V was trimmed by 1 base and J by 5 bases, leaving 11 bases between them.